This entry features one TCR beta chain sequence. Its antigen remains unidentified. V was clipped by 0 bases and J by 7 bases; unmatched bases: 15. CDR3 length: 18 residues. Germline-derived CDR1 and CDR2 are LNHNV and YYDKDF (reference sequence). The use of a sample-barcoded 5' primer and a J-beta primer mix characterized a second PCR of roughly 6 to 11 cycles. TCRdb reprocessed the 5' RACE reads via MiXCR and lists one record per CDR3 protein. Among fewer than 1.5 million distinct CDR3 sequences listed, around two fifths were seen once. The data were obtained in a study of blood T cells in healthy people across ages. Study results and caveats: Diversity figures derived from one million T cells were judged to underestimate the true value. It was the long-lived donors that had more naive CD4+ cells and higher diversity than aged donors.

The chain combines TRBV15 with TRBJ2-1; 7 nucleotides match TRBD2. The sample was blood. The sequence was obtained from a young woman in good health. DNA of the CDR3: TGTGCCACCAGCAGAGATATAGGAGCGGGGACCTTGAAAAATGAGCAGTTCTTC. Protein: CATSRDIGAGTLKNEQFF. The full variable domain, completed using reference TRBV15 and TRBJ2-1, is DAMVIQNPRYQVTQFGKPVTLSCSQTLNHNVMYWYQQKSSQAPKLLFHYYDKDFNNEADTPDNFQSRRPNTSFCFLDIRSPGLGDTAMYLCATSRDIGAGTLKNEQFFGPGTRLTVL.